The 5 T cell receptor beta chains given below trace back to one sample, sequenced in a study of chemoradiotherapy in HPV16-positive cancers. TCRdb's table, derived via immunoSEQ multiplex PCR, lists solely in-frame clones and lacks some. The data contain 2,000 to 2,500 clones, around 76% of them singletons. The material sequenced was tumor tissue, taken from a patient who underwent chemoradiotherapy. These receptors were taken from a human donor with HPV-associated anogenital cancer.

The chain uses TRBV27 and TRBJ1-1; D is undetermined. Germline CDR1 and CDR2: MNHEY and SMNVEV (reference sequence). V was cut by 2 bases and J by 10 bases, with 17 bases left in between. The CDR3 has 14 residues. The CDR3 here is CASSLRDSARIAFF. CDR3 nucleotides: TGTGCCAGCAGTTTACGTGATAGTGCTCGGATAGCTTTCTTT.

The genes are TRBV28 and TRBJ2-6, with D unresolved. CDR3 length: 16 residues. The V end lost 4 bases, the J end lost 0 bases, and 10 bases lay between the germline ends. Looked up from germline, CDR1 is MDHEN and CDR2 is SYDVKM. The CDR3 region is CASSSPSLSGANVLTF. The CDR3, as DNA: TGTGCCAGCAGTTCTCCGTCCCTCTCTGGGGCCAACGTCCTGACTTTC.

The chain couples TRBV2 to TRBJ1-1; 8 positions match TRBD1. The junction had 10 bases not matched to a gene; V was cut back by 7 bases and J by 6 bases. This CDR3 is built from 14 residues. The V gene's germline CDR1 is SNHLY and CDR2 FYNNEI. In DNA, the CDR3 is TGTGCCAGCAATCGAGGACAGGGAGTCCCTGAAGCTTTCTTT. Protein product: CASNRGQGVPEAFF.

CDR3 DNA sequence: TGTGCCATCAGTGAGTCGGACAGGGGGCGAGCCTACAATGAGCAGTTCTTC. This gives the protein CAISESDRGRAYNEQFF. This chain connects TRBV10-3 to TRBJ2-1; 11 bases are a match to TRBD1. CDR1 is ENHRY and CDR2 is SYGVKD in the germline V gene. V lost 0 bases, J lost 2 bases, and 3 bases stayed unmatched. The CDR3 has 17 amino acids.

The V gene is TRBV5-1, the J gene TRBJ2-6; no firm D call. Trimming left V 0 bases short and J 0 bases short, with 22 bases between. Germline loops: CDR1 SGHRS, CDR2 YFSETQ. The CDR3 is 21 amino acids. CDR3 nucleotide sequence: TGCGCCAGCAGCTTGGCCCAAGGTGTCCGGCGCTCGGGCTCTGGGGCCAACGTCCTGACTTTC. It translates to CASSLAQGVRRSGSGANVLTF.